The 29 T cell receptor beta chains given below trace back to one sample, sequenced in a study of cytomegalovirus exposure and HLA in healthy donors. The protocol was immunoSEQ multiplex PCR, while the TCRdb copy is restricted to in-frame clones and leaves out a portion. Seen here are 150,000 to 200,000 clones, about 89% observed once, and the top ten hold roughly 2.6%. Sequencing was done on a sample of PBMCs. These TCRs come from a man younger than 35 in good health and CMV-seropositive.

The chain recombines TRBV5-1 with TRBJ2-3; the match to TRBD2 covers 7 bases. With 4 bases clipped from V and 0 bases from J, the junction kept 8 bases outside the gene matches. Germline assignment: CDR1 SGHRS and CDR2 YFSETQ. The CDR3 contains 16 residues. CDR3 nucleotides: TGCGCCAGCAGCCAACCGGGACTATCTAGCACAGATACGCAGTATTTT. Its translation: CASSQPGLSSTDTQYF.

The rearrangement joins TRBV4-3 to TRBJ1-3, with D unresolved. With 1 base removed from V and 5 bases from J, the gap between germline ends came to 12 bases. The CDR3 runs to 15 residues. The germline V gene has CDR1 LGHNA and CDR2 YSLEER. The chain's CDR3 is CASSQGVYSRNTIYF. In DNA, the CDR3 is TGCGCCAGCAGCCAAGGTGTTTATAGTAGAAACACCATATATTTT.

The chain couples TRBV19 to TRBJ1-1; a possible D gene is TRBD1 (6 bases). V was trimmed by 7 bases and J by 9 bases, leaving 15 bases between them. The CDR3 has 12 amino acids. Germline values: CDR1 LNHDA, CDR2 SQIVND (reference sequence). The CDR3 DNA follows: TGTGCCAGTAACCCTCTACAGGGACAAGCTTTCTTT. This translates into CASNPLQGQAFF.

V gene TRBV27 combines with J gene TRBJ1-5; TRBD1 might be the D (5 bases). Germline CDR1 MNHEY, CDR2 SMNVEV (reference sequence). This CDR3 has 14 amino acids. V shed 3 bases and J shed 2 bases, with 8 bases lying between them. Here the CDR3 reads CASSFGHRNQPQHF. For the CDR3, the DNA is TGTGCCAGCAGTTTCGGACACCGCAATCAGCCCCAGCATTTT.

The genes are TRBV7-2 and TRBJ2-5; maybe TRBD1 (6 bases). Germline V gene sequence: CDR1 SGHTA, CDR2 FQGNSA. This CDR3 has 15 amino acids. The ends were cut back, 0 bases at V and 2 bases at J, with 10 bases in the middle. CDR3 in DNA: TGTGCCAGCAGCTTAGCCGGGACACTTCAAGAGACCCAGTACTTC. Translated: CASSLAGTLQETQYF.

The chain employs TRBV13 and TRBJ2-7; tentative D call: TRBD1 (6 bases). This CDR3 has 14 amino acids. Germline V CDR1 and CDR2: PRHDT, FYEKMQ (reference sequence). V was clipped by 8 bases and J by 3 bases, with 17 bases between them. CDR3 nucleotides: TGTGCCAGCTCTGGCGCGAAAGGGGGCTACGAGCAGTACTTC. Protein: CASSGAKGGYEQYF.

The chain couples TRBV19 to TRBJ1-3; no clear D gene. This CDR3 spans 15 amino acids. Germline V gives CDR1 LNHDA, CDR2 SQIVND (reference sequence). Trimming removed 6 bases at V and 8 bases at J, with 20 bases between. This CDR3 is CASSPKDSTADTIYF. The CDR3 region has the DNA TGTGCCAGTAGCCCCAAAGACTCGACTGCGGACACCATATATTTT.

The gene calls are TRBV5-3 and TRBJ2-3, with 7 nucleotides matching TRBD2. TRBV5-3 is given ORF status, its function remaining uncertain. The junction had 5 bases not matched to a gene; V was cut back by 3 bases and J by 4 bases. This CDR3 comprises 14 residues. The CDR3 DNA is TGTGCCAGAAGCTGGGGAGGGTGGGCAGATACGCAGTATTTT. It is translated as CARSWGGWADTQYF.

The chain links TRBV27 to TRBJ1-3, with 7 positions matching TRBD1. Germline values: CDR1 MNHEY, CDR2 SMNVEV (reference sequence). CDR3 length: 15 residues. With 6 bases clipped from V and 5 bases from J, the junction kept 10 bases outside the gene matches. CDR3 nucleotide sequence: TGTGCCAGCAGCGCCCCACAGGGGCGAAGAAACACCATATATTTT. It translates to CASSAPQGRRNTIYF.

The rearrangement uses TRBV6-1 and TRBJ1-2, with D possibly matching TRBD1 (6 bases). Germline CDR1 MNHNS, CDR2 SASEGT. Trimming shortened V by 2 bases and J by 6 bases, and 7 bases separated the two germline ends. This CDR3 region has 12 residues. CDR3: CASSETGNGYTF. The CDR3 DNA reads TGTGCCAGCAGTGAAACAGGGAATGGCTACACCTTC.

The chain has TRBV28 and TRBJ1-5, with D perhaps matching TRBD1 (5 bases). The CDR3 contains 19 residues. V shed 6 bases and J shed 2 bases, with 26 bases lying between them. Germline lookup yields CDR1 MDHEN and CDR2 SYDVKM. The CDR3 reads CASSPYSLGRGSGNQPQHF. In DNA, the CDR3 is TGTGCCAGCAGCCCTTATTCCTTGGGGCGGGGGTCAGGCAATCAGCCCCAGCATTTT.

This clone is a singleton in its sample. V usage is TRBV9 and J usage is TRBJ2-5; D gene unclear. Germline CDR1 and CDR2: SGDLS and YYNGEE. V lost 4 bases, J lost 1 base, and 14 bases lay in between. There are 15 residues in the CDR3. CDR3 amino acids: CASSPGVVLQETQYF. CDR3 nucleotides: TGTGCCAGCAGCCCAGGTGTTGTTCTCCAAGAGACCCAGTACTTC. The complete variable domain, with remaining parts taken from reference TRBV9 and TRBJ2-5, reads DSGVTQTPKHLITATGQRVTLRCSPRSGDLSVYWYQQSLDQGLQFLIQYYNGEERAKGNILERFSAQQFPDLHSELNLSSLELGDSALYFCASSPGVVLQETQYFGPGTRLLVL.

V is TRBV28 and J is TRBJ2-7; D not certain. V lost 6 bases, J lost 2 bases, and 14 bases lay in between. Germline assignment: CDR1 MDHEN and CDR2 SYDVKM. The CDR3 length is 14 residues. The CDR3 bases are TGTGCCAGCAGGAGTTTCCTACCTCCCTACGAGCAGTACTTC. As protein: CASRSFLPPYEQYF.

This sequence joins TRBV6-1 and TRBJ2-2; TRBD2 matches 7 bases. This CDR3 comprises 16 residues. CDR1 and CDR2 from the germline V gene are MNHNS and SASEGT. V lost 2 bases and J lost 2; bases outside the gene matches: 5. DNA of the CDR3: TGTGCCAGCAGTGAATTCGGGGGGACCAACACCGGGGAGCTGTTTTTT. Encoded protein: CASSEFGGTNTGELFF.

The rearrangement links TRBV7-9 to TRBJ2-1, with TRBD2 matching over 13 bases. With V trimmed by 6 bases and J by 6 bases, 2 bases remained unmatched. Germline lookup yields CDR1 SEHNR and CDR2 FQNEAQ (reference sequence). This CDR3 region has 14 residues. The CDR3 DNA follows: TGTGCCAGCAGGACTAGCGGGGGGTCCAATGAGCAGTTCTTC. Residues: CASRTSGGSNEQFF.

The rearrangement uses TRBV6-5 and TRBJ1-2; tentatively, D is TRBD1 (6 bases). V shed 0 bases and J shed 3 bases, with 14 bases lying between them. CDR1 and CDR2 from the germline V gene are MNHEY and SVGAGI. CDR3 length equals 16 residues. The CDR3 coding sequence is TGTGCCAGCAGTTACTCACCAGGGGAGGGCCACTATGGCTACACCTTC. This encodes CASSYSPGEGHYGYTF.

The rearrangement uses TRBV11-2 and TRBJ1-5; possible D gene TRBD1, 5 bases. The CDR3 covers 18 residues. Trimming removed 0 bases at V and 3 bases at J, with 18 bases between. CDR1 is SGHAT and CDR2 is FQNNGV in the germline V gene. This CDR3 reads CASSLDTHQTAFNQPQHF. The DNA of the CDR3 is TGTGCCAGCAGCTTAGATACCCATCAGACAGCGTTCAATCAGCCCCAGCATTTT.

This chain joins TRBV5-1 and TRBJ1-2, with 11 bases matching TRBD1. The CDR3 has 18 amino acids. Germline V CDR1 and CDR2: SGHRS, YFSETQ. J lost 5 bases, V lost 4 bases, and 16 bases had no gene match. The CDR3 DNA reads as TGCGCCAGCAGCAGGACAGGGGGCATTGTTTCCCCTGCATATGGCTACACCTTC. It codes for CASSRTGGIVSPAYGYTF. The whole variable domain, remainder taken from reference TRBV5-1 and TRBJ1-2, is KAGVTQTPRYLIKTRGQQVTLSCSPISGHRSVSWYQQTPGQGLQFLFEYFSETQRNKGNFPGRFSGRQFSNSRSEMNVSTLELGDSALYLCASSRTGGIVSPAYGYTFGSGTRLTVV.

The V call is TRBV7-9, the J call TRBJ2-7, with TRBD1 matching over 8 bases. Germline assignment: CDR1 SEHNR and CDR2 FQNEAQ (reference sequence). The V and J ends lost 5 bases and 2 bases, in that order; junction bases with no gene match: 8. This CDR3 spans 15 amino acids. The CDR3, as DNA: TGTGCCAGCAGCGGAGAACAGGGGGTGACCTACGAGCAGTACTTC. Translated: CASSGEQGVTYEQYF.

The table lists this clone with a count of one. This chain joins TRBV20-1 and TRBJ2-1; tentatively, D is TRBD1 (5 bases). V dropped 6 bases and J dropped 8 bases, with 11 bases sitting between them. Germline CDR1 and CDR2: DFQATT and SNEGSKA (reference sequence). CDR3 size: 11 residues. CDR3 in amino acids: CSAQGRDEQFF. CDR3 nucleotide sequence: TGCAGTGCCCAGGGTCGAGATGAGCAGTTCTTC.

The chain combines TRBV5-1 with TRBJ1-1; weak D call: TRBD1 (5 bases). The germline V gene has CDR1 SGHRS and CDR2 YFSETQ. Trimming took off 3 bases at V and 1 base at J, with 16 bases between the two ends. The CDR3 is made up of 16 amino acids. DNA of the CDR3: TGCGCCAGCAGCTCCGGAGGGGACGGATGGAACACTGAAGCTTTCTTT. Amino acids: CASSSGGDGWNTEAFF.

The V gene is TRBV2, the J gene TRBJ2-1, with 9 nucleotides matching TRBD1. This CDR3 comprises 14 residues. Unmatched junction bases numbered 9, after V lost 7 bases and J lost 8 bases. CDR1 is SNHLY and CDR2 is FYNNEI in the germline V gene. The CDR3 DNA reads TGTGCCAGCACATCGGGACAGGGCCTGGATGAGCAGTTCTTC. Its protein product is CASTSGQGLDEQFF. The entire variable domain, with the rest obtained from reference TRBV2 and TRBJ2-1, is as follows: EPEVTQTPSHQVTQMGQEVILRCVPISNHLYFYWYRQILGQKVEFLVSFYNNEISEKSEIFDDQFSVERPDGSNFTLKIRSTKLEDSAMYFCASTSGQGLDEQFFGPGTRLTVL.

This chain connects TRBV4-3 to TRBJ1-2; D is uncertain. From germline, CDR1 is LGHNA and CDR2 YSLEER. The CDR3 runs to 12 residues. The V end lost 0 bases, the J end lost 7 bases, and 6 bases lay between the germline ends. The chain's CDR3 is CASSQDWSGYTF. The CDR3 bases are TGCGCCAGCAGCCAAGATTGGAGTGGCTACACCTTC.

The gene calls are TRBV7-2 and TRBJ2-2; TRBD2 aligns across 9 bases. The germline CDR1 and CDR2 sequences are SGHTA and FQGNSA. The CDR3 spans 17 residues. V lost 4 bases to trimming and J lost 7 bases; unmatched junction nucleotides: 13. The CDR3 DNA reads as TGTGCCAGCAGCTCCCGGGCGGCGGGAGGGCGTAACGGGGAGCTGTTTTTT. It codes for CASSSRAAGGRNGELFF.

The chain employs TRBV6-5 and TRBJ1-6; the D is unclear. The CDR3 totals 14 residues. From germline, CDR1 is MNHEY and CDR2 SVGAGI. The V end was cut by 2 bases, the J end by 6 bases, with 8 bases between. The CDR3, as DNA: TGTGCCAGCAGTTACCGAGGTAGTAATTCACCCCTCCACTTT. As protein: CASSYRGSNSPLHF.

This chain connects TRBV2 to TRBJ1-2; TRBD1 matches 11 bases. The germline V gene has CDR1 SNHLY and CDR2 FYNNEI. Trimming took 5 bases from V and 7 from J; bases not matched to a gene: 6. The CDR3 totals 14 residues. The CDR3 DNA is TGTGCCAGCAGTATCGGACAGGGGGCGGGTGGCTACACCTTC. As protein: CASSIGQGAGGYTF. Complete variable domain (other parts from reference TRBV2 and TRBJ1-2): EPEVTQTPSHQVTQMGQEVILRCVPISNHLYFYWYRQILGQKVEFLVSFYNNEISEKSEIFDDQFSVERPDGSNFTLKIRSTKLEDSAMYFCASSIGQGAGGYTFGSGTRLTVV.

The chain recombines TRBV4-2 with TRBJ2-3, with D maybe TRBD2 (6 bases). The CDR3 length is 18 residues. Germline V CDR1 and CDR2: LGHNA, YNFKEQ. The V and J ends lost 3 bases and 1 base respectively, with 20 bases between them. In DNA form, the CDR3 reads TGTGCCAGCAGCCACCAGTTGGCGGGGAATTCTCGCACAGATACGCAGTATTTT. The encoded protein is CASSHQLAGNSRTDTQYF.

The chain joins TRBV28 to TRBJ2-7; tentative D call: TRBD1 (6 bases). The CDR3 sequence is 13 residues long. Germline assignment: CDR1 MDHEN and CDR2 SYDVKM. V was cut by 6 bases and J by 2 bases, with 11 bases left in between. CDR3 sequence reads: CASSPTGTYEQYF. For the CDR3, the DNA is TGTGCCAGCAGCCCGACAGGAACCTACGAGCAGTACTTC.

The rearrangement joins TRBV5-1 to TRBJ2-3, with 11 nucleotides matching TRBD2. After removal of 4 bases from V and 4 bases from J, the junction contained 8 bases not matched to a gene. The CDR3 runs 16 residues. From germline, CDR1 is SGHRS and CDR2 YFSETQ. The CDR3 sequence: CASSPMTSGVPDTQYF. CDR3 bases: TGCGCCAGCAGCCCTATGACTAGCGGGGTTCCAGATACGCAGTATTTT.